This T cell receptor beta chain was documented in a study of CXCR3-negative and CXCR3-positive naive CD8 T cells. Study-wide points: Cryopreserved PBMCs had partly decreased CXCR3 expression; fresh PBMCs were used in most assays. With respect to TRBV-TRBJ usage, naive CXCR3-negative and CXCR3-positive cells were similar; memory differed. CXCR3-positive naive cells had more hydrophobic TRB CDR3s than CXCR3-negative naive cells.

Via 5' RACE with UMI labels, TRB cDNA libraries were prepared. Using the 5' RACE reads, TCRdb records one entry per CDR3 protein without DNA. Its table lists under 150,000 distinct CDR3 sequences. The CDR3 consists of 20 residues. Per germline, CDR1 SQVTM and CDR2 ANQGSEA. Researchers sorted about 320,000 cells of each CD8+ T cell subset in triplicate. Phenotypically, naive CD8+ T cells corresponded to CD45RO-CCR7+CD27+CD95-. Regarding this clonotype: Its specificity is unknown.

The TCR was taken from a human donor in good health. Some clones in this sample may be carry-over from other donors' samples. The gene calls are TRBV29-1 and TRBJ1-2; as DNA is missing, the TRBD1 call by TCRdb cannot be tested. The sample comprised naive CXCR3+ CD8+ T cells from blood. Subset given: CD45RO-CCR7+CD27+CD95- naive CD8+ T cells expressing CXCR3 (TNR3+). CDR3 region: CSVESLLIRAQGDGLVGYTF.